This T cell receptor (beta chain) was recovered during a study of identical twins. The study, taken as a whole, reports: Twins' excess sharing was less marked for out-of-frame beta sequences. In zero-insertion analyses, partial confounding could arise from invariant MAIT and iNKT cells.

This CDR3 region has 16 residues. V was pared by 4 bases and J by 2 bases, with 6 bases of the junction left unmatched. The germline V gene encodes CDR1 SGHRS and CDR2 YFSETQ. One entry per CDR3 protein results from TCRdb running MiXCR on the 5' RACE reads. The sample lists hundreds of thousands of distinct CDR3 sequences; 21% were seen once. This clonotype was observed a few times. The antigen is unknown. These data also formed part of another study, on T cells expressing NK-cell markers. This second report adds: About 6 donors had dominant NKG2C+ clonotypes that comprised roughly 1.0-8% of their CD8+ T cells.

The clonotype comes from a woman between 18 and 29 years old in good health. Sequenced input: PBMCs. The chain has TRBV5-1 and TRBJ2-2; 9 positions agree with TRBD1. CDR3 nucleotide sequence: TGCGCCAGCAGCAAAACGGGACAGGGTAACACCGGGGAGCTGTTTTTT. Translated, it gives CASSKTGQGNTGELFF.